Described below is a single T cell receptor beta chain sequence and its context. This specimen belongs to a study of blood T cell repertoires in COVID-19. Study background: Nucleic acid was either cDNA or gDNA, and it came from T cells, B-cell-depleted T cells, or PBMCs.

It was during active infection that Seattle patients were enrolled and then longitudinally followed. Produced via immunoSEQ multiplex PCR; TCRdb's table is partial and in-frame only. The sample records hundreds of thousands of clones, 88% being singletons. The ends were cut back, 3 bases at V and 10 bases at J, with 13 bases in the middle. Germline V gene sequence: CDR1 SGHRS, CDR2 YFSETQ. CDR3 length equals 12 residues. This TCR was sampled from a woman between 50 and 59 years old with COVID-19, enrolled during active disease. The specimen was peripheral blood. This rearrangement joins TRBV5-1 to TRBJ1-2; D gene uncertain. CDR3 nucleotides: TGCGCCAGCAGCTCGGCGGGTAAAAACTACACCTTC. Its translation is CASSSAGKNYTF.